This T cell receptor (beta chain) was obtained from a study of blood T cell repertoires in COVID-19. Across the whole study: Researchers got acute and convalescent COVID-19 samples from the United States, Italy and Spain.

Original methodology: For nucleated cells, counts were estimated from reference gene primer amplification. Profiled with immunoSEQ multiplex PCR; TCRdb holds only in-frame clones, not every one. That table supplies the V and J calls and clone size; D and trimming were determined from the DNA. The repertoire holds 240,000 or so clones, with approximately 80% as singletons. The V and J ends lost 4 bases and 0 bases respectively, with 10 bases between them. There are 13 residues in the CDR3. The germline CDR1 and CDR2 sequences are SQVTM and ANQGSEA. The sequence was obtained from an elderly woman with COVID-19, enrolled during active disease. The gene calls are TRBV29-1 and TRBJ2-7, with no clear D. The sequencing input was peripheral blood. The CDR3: CSVGPVASYEQYF. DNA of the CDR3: TGCAGCGTTGGGCCAGTTGCCTCCTACGAGCAGTACTTC.